This passage covers 9 T cell receptor beta chains from one sample sequenced in a study of T cells in Graves' hyperthyroidism and ophthalmopathy. The TCR beta CDR3 regions underwent amplification using RNA transcripts as the source. First-round RT-PCR of the TCR CDR3 relied on the HTBI primer set. TCRdb ran MiXCR on the multiplex PCR reads and lists one entry per CDR3 protein. Of 300,000 to 400,000 distinct CDR3 sequences detected, roughly 18% appear once; the ten largest clones hold approximately 49%. Material for sequencing was blood. The receptors stem from a woman in her 50s with Graves' hyperthyroidism.

This clonotype showed up just a few times. This may be a read error, as it is one base from a much larger clone. V is TRBV5-6 and J is TRBJ2-1, with 10 bases matching TRBD1. CDR3 size: 14 residues. The germline V gene has CDR1 SGHDT and CDR2 YYEEEE. The CDR3 protein is CVSSWGQGSNEQFF. The CDR3 DNA sequence: TGTGTCAGCAGCTGGGGACAGGGGAGCAATGAGCAGTTCTTC.

The chain couples TRBV20-1 to TRBJ1-4; 10 positions agree with TRBD1. The junction had 9 bases not matched to a gene; V was cut back by 5 bases and J by 6 bases. The CDR3 has 15 amino acids. From germline, CDR1 is DFQATT and CDR2 SNEGSKA (reference sequence). CDR3 region: CSAAPPGTGDEKLFF. The CDR3 region has the DNA TGCAGTGCTGCACCCCCCGGGACAGGGGATGAAAAACTGTTTTTT.

This rearrangement joins TRBV10-3 to TRBJ2-2, with 9 bases identical to TRBD1. Germline V gene data show CDR1 as ENHRY and CDR2 as SYGVKD. V lost 4 bases to trimming and J lost 6 bases; unmatched junction nucleotides: 9. This CDR3 contains 16 residues. The CDR3 region has the DNA TGTGCCATCAGTGGCCCGGGACAGGGAAACCCCGGGGAGCTGTTTTTT. Amino acid sequence: CAISGPGQGNPGELFF.

About this clonotype itself: A junction end diverges from the germline sequence, so it may reflect a read error. The rearrangement links TRBV11-3 to TRBJ2-1, with 9 bases lining up with TRBD2. Germline V CDR1 and CDR2: SGHNT, YENEEA. This CDR3 has 15 residues. The CDR3 here is CASSQDGTSFDEQFF. Here the CDR3 DNA reads TGCGCCAGCAGCCAAGATGGGACTAGCTTCGATGAGCAGTTCTTC. The full variable domain, completed using reference TRBV11-3 and TRBJ2-1, is EAGVVQSPRYKIIEKKQPVAFWCNPISGHNTLYWYLQNLGQGPELLIRYENEEAVDDSQLPKDRFSAERLKGVDSTLKIQPAELGDSAVYLCASSQDGTSFDEQFFGPGTRLTVL.

This rearrangement joins TRBV6-1 to TRBJ2-1; possible D gene TRBD1, 6 bases. CDR1 MNHNS and CDR2 SASEGT come from the germline V gene. V was pared by 6 bases and J by 5 bases, with 29 bases between. This CDR3 is 19 amino acids long. As DNA, the CDR3 is TGTGCCAGCAGCGGCCGAGGGGGATCTTTTAGATCCCCACACAATGAGCAGTTCTTC. This encodes CASSGRGGSFRSPHNEQFF.

This clonotype was counted only a few times. The chain joins TRBV20-1 to TRBJ2-1; 14 bases line up with TRBD2. Germline V gene lookup returns CDR1 DFQATT and CDR2 SNEGSKA (reference sequence). This CDR3 region has 16 residues. V lost 3 bases, J lost 7 bases, and 8 bases stayed unmatched. CDR3 nucleotides: TGCAGTGCTAGGGAGTTCGGGACTAGCGGGGGTAATGAGCAGTTCTTC. Its protein is CSAREFGTSGGNEQFF.

This clonotype has just a few counts. The rearrangement links TRBV12-3 or TRBV12-4 to TRBJ2-1, with D tentatively TRBD1 (6 bases). CDR3 size: 11 residues. Trimming shortened V by 5 bases and J by 13 bases, and 12 bases separated the two germline ends. This CDR3 is CASSHRDGQFF. Here the CDR3 DNA reads TGTGCCAGCAGTCACAGGGACGGACAGTTCTTC.

This clonotype was seen only a few times. V usage is TRBV30 and J usage is TRBJ2-3, with D unresolved. The CDR3 is 12 residues long. Trimming took 4 bases from V and 6 from J, leaving 11 bases between them. In germline, CDR1 is GTSNPN, CDR2 SVGIG (reference sequence). The CDR3 sequence: CAWTRMEDTQYF. CDR3 bases: TGTGCCTGGACCAGGATGGAGGATACGCAGTATTTT.

This clonotype was recorded a few times. The rearrangement joins TRBV5-1 to TRBJ2-3; no clear D. V gave up 0 bases and J gave up 2 bases, with 7 bases separating them. The CDR3 has 14 residues. Germline values: CDR1 SGHRS, CDR2 YFSETQ. The CDR3 spells CASSLEGATDTQYF. CDR3 coding DNA: TGCGCCAGCAGCTTGGAAGGTGCCACAGATACGCAGTATTTT.